What follows are 30 T cell receptor beta chains derived from one specimen sequenced in a study of OX40 agonist ivuxolimab in advanced cancers. The method was immunoSEQ multiplex PCR; TCRdb's version includes in-frame clones alone and lacks a portion of them. Among 100,000 to 150,000 clones, 93% were seen once, and the ten largest hold approximately 1%. Material: CD4+ or CD8+ T cells sorted from blood, obtained in a trial of the OX40 agonist ivuxolimab. The receptors stem from an adult with an advanced solid tumor such as melanoma, head and neck, liver or kidney cancer.

The chain recombines TRBV7-9 with TRBJ1-1; no reliable D call. This CDR3 contains 13 residues. In germline, CDR1 is SEHNR, CDR2 FQNEAQ (reference sequence). Trimming stripped 5 bases from V and 3 bases from J, with 10 bases between. The CDR3 sequence: CASSRQEHTEAFF. The CDR3 DNA is TGTGCCAGCAGCCGTCAGGAGCACACTGAAGCTTTCTTT.

This chain links TRBV7-9 with TRBJ2-3; TRBD2 matches at 8 bases. The V segment lost 6 bases and the J segment 5 bases; nucleotides outside the gene matches: 10. The length of the CDR3 is 15 residues. Germline CDR1 reads SEHNR; CDR2 reads FQNEAQ (reference sequence). The CDR3 DNA sequence: TGTGCCAGCAGTACTGGGACTAGAGGAGGAGATACGCAGTATTTT. It encodes CASSTGTRGGDTQYF.

The chain employs TRBV6-6 and TRBJ1-5; D unclear. Between the trimmed V and J ends, which lost 6 bases and 7 bases, there was a span of 13 bases. This CDR3 comprises 13 residues. Germline V gives CDR1 MNHNY, CDR2 SVGAGI (reference sequence). CDR3 in DNA: TGTGCCAGCAGCCTACAAGAGGGACAGCCCCAGCATTTT. Its translation is CASSLQEGQPQHF.

This clone was seen a few times. The rearrangement links TRBV5-1 to TRBJ1-2; 9 nucleotides line up with TRBD1. CDR1 and CDR2 (germline): SGHRS, YFSETQ. V shed 4 bases, J shed 7 bases, and the junction held 8 bases outside the gene matches. The CDR3 is made up of 14 amino acids. This CDR3 reads CASSTGQGLSGYTF. The CDR3 DNA reads TGCGCCAGCAGCACCGGACAGGGGTTATCTGGCTACACCTTC. The entire variable domain, with the rest obtained from reference TRBV5-1 and TRBJ1-2, is as follows: KAGVTQTPRYLIKTRGQQVTLSCSPISGHRSVSWYQQTPGQGLQFLFEYFSETQRNKGNFPGRFSGRQFSNSRSEMNVSTLELGDSALYLCASSTGQGLSGYTFGSGTRLTVV.

This chain connects TRBV11-3 to TRBJ2-1; 12 nucleotides match TRBD1. CDR1 SGHNT and CDR2 YENEEA come from the germline V gene. This CDR3 has 16 residues. Unmatched junction bases numbered 10, after V lost 4 bases and J lost 9 bases. DNA of the CDR3: TGTGCCAGCAGCTCAGCCGGGACAGGGGGCGGTGGTGAGCAGTTCTTC. Translating gives CASSSAGTGGGGEQFF.

The sample holds one count of this clone. The chain combines TRBV18 with TRBJ1-5, with 7 bases aligning to TRBD1. Per the germline V gene, CDR1 is KGHSH and CDR2 is LQKENI. The CDR3 is made up of 17 amino acids. The V segment lost 2 bases and the J segment 4 bases; nucleotides outside the gene matches: 11. The CDR3, as DNA: TGTGCCAGCTCACCATCGCCTTTGACAGGGCGGAATCAGCCCCAGCATTTT. It translates to CASSPSPLTGRNQPQHF. The whole variable domain, filled in from reference TRBV18 and TRBJ1-5, reads NAGVMQNPRHLVRRRGQEARLRCSPMKGHSHVYWYRQLPEEGLKFMVYLQKENIIDESGMPKERFSAEFPKEGPSILRIQQVVRGDSAAYFCASSPSPLTGRNQPQHFGDGTRLSIL.

J is TRBJ2-3 and V is TRBV4-1, with 14 nucleotides matching TRBD2. Germline assignment: CDR1 MGHRA and CDR2 YSYEKL. The CDR3 loop spans 21 amino acids. V trimming: 2 bases; J trimming: 2 bases; junction bases outside the gene matches: 15. The CDR3 reads CASSQPKPRTSGGQVTDTQYF. The CDR3 nucleotides are TGCGCCAGCAGCCAACCTAAACCCCGGACTAGCGGGGGGCAAGTCACAGATACGCAGTATTTT.

The J gene is TRBJ2-3, the V gene TRBV2, with D possibly TRBD2 on 6 matching bases. V shed 7 bases and J shed 2 bases, with 10 bases lying between them. CDR1 SNHLY and CDR2 FYNNEI come from the germline V gene. The CDR3 runs to 13 residues. CDR3 coding DNA: TGTGCCAGCAAGGCGGACTACACAGATACGCAGTATTTT. Translating gives CASKADYTDTQYF.

V usage is TRBV5-4 and J usage is TRBJ2-7; D unclear. From germline, CDR1 is SGHNT and CDR2 YYREEE (reference sequence). This CDR3 is built from 14 residues. Trimming cost V 2 bases and J 5 bases, with 14 bases left between them. CDR3 nucleotide sequence: TGTGCCAGCAGCTTTCCCGTTCCGCGCCACGAGCAGTACTTC. Protein product: CASSFPVPRHEQYF.

This chain connects TRBV5-1 to TRBJ2-3; the D call may be TRBD1 or TRBD2 (5 bases each). CDR1 and CDR2 from the germline V gene are SGHRS and YFSETQ. Deletions cut 1 base from V and 4 bases from J, with 16 bases between. This CDR3 has 16 amino acids. In nucleotides, the CDR3 is TGCGCCAGCAGCTTGTATTCCGGGACCCCCCCAGATACGCAGTATTTT. Translation: CASSLYSGTPPDTQYF.

The rearrangement joins TRBV7-9 to TRBJ1-2, with TRBD1 identical over 9 bases. Germline lookup yields CDR1 SEHNR and CDR2 FQNEAQ (reference sequence). The CDR3 loop spans 14 amino acids. The V gene end was trimmed by 5 bases and the J gene end by 5 bases; junction bases not matched to a gene: 6. The CDR3 region has the DNA TGTGCCAGCAGCCACAAGACAGGGGGTTATGGCTACACCTTC. The encoded protein is CASSHKTGGYGYTF.

The CDR3 DNA is TGTGCCAGTCTGGCAGGGGGGATCCAAGAGACCCAGTACTTC. Translated: CASLAGGIQETQYF. The chain recombines TRBV7-8 with TRBJ2-5; a possible D gene is TRBD1 (7 bases). From germline, CDR1 is SGHVS and CDR2 FQNEAQ. The CDR3 consists of 14 residues. Trimming removed 9 bases from V and 1 base from J, with 15 bases in between. The entire variable domain, with the rest obtained from reference TRBV7-8 and TRBJ2-5, is as follows: GAGVSQSPRYKVAKRGQDVALRCDPISGHVSLFWYQQALGQGPEFLTYFQNEAQLDKSGLPSDRFFAERPEGSVSTLKIQRTQQEDSAVYLCASLAGGIQETQYFGPGTRLLVL.

The chain combines TRBV30 with TRBJ1-2; perhaps TRBD1 as D (6 bases). The germline V and J ends were trimmed by 0 bases and 5 bases, with 16 bases remaining between them. The CDR3 loop spans 15 amino acids. Germline V gives CDR1 GTSNPN, CDR2 SVGIG (reference sequence). The CDR3 region is CAWSVGGGAGYGYTF. CDR3 nucleotides: TGTGCCTGGAGTGTAGGGGGGGGCGCAGGGTATGGCTACACCTTC.

The chain employs TRBV29-1 and TRBJ2-3; 8 positions match TRBD1. Trimming cost V 3 bases and J 3 bases; bases outside gene matches: 2. Germline lookup yields CDR1 SQVTM and CDR2 ANQGSEA. The CDR3 covers 13 residues. CDR3 sequence reads: CSVDRGRTDTQYF. The CDR3 DNA reads TGCAGCGTTGACAGGGGGCGGACAGATACGCAGTATTTT.

The CDR3 bases are TGTGCCAGCAGCTTAGGCAGGGTTAATGAAAAACTGTTTTTT. Its translation is CASSLGRVNEKLFF. V usage is TRBV7-2 and J usage is TRBJ1-4; TRBD1 is a possible D gene (5 bases). Germline V lookup: CDR1 SGHTA, CDR2 FQGNSA. The CDR3 loop spans 14 amino acids. V was pared by 1 base and J by 4 bases, with 7 bases between.

V usage is TRBV6-5 and J usage is TRBJ1-6; D gene unclear. CDR1 MNHEY and CDR2 SVGAGI come from the germline V gene. CDR3 length: 13 residues. Trimming stripped 5 bases from V and 7 bases from J, with 9 bases between. For the CDR3, the DNA is TGTGCCAGCAGTGACAAACCGAATTCACCCCTCCACTTT. Protein sequence: CASSDKPNSPLHF.

The DNA of the CDR3 is TGTGCCAGCAGCTTGGGGGCAGGGAGCACTGAAGCTTTCTTT. This sequence encodes CASSLGAGSTEAFF. The rearrangement joins TRBV5-4 to TRBJ1-1, with D possibly matching TRBD1 (5 bases). Germline CDR1 SGHNT, CDR2 YYREEE (reference sequence). V gave up 0 bases and J gave up 4 bases, with 10 bases separating them. The CDR3 spans 14 residues.

The chain uses TRBV12-5 and TRBJ2-7; TRBD2 matches 7 bases. V lost 0 bases and J lost 0; bases outside the gene matches: 5. The CDR3 consists of 16 residues. Looked up from germline, CDR1 is LGHNT and CDR2 is FRNRAP. CDR3 in DNA: TGTGCTAGTGGTTTGGTTCTAGCGGAAAGCTCCTACGAGCAGTACTTC. The encoded protein is CASGLVLAESSYEQYF.

This clone was seen just once. The CDR3 spells CASSTQILAFF. The CDR3 nucleotides are TGTGCCAGCAGCACTCAGATTTTAGCTTTCTTT. V usage is TRBV7-6 and J usage is TRBJ1-1; D remains ambiguous. CDR3 length equals 11 residues. V was clipped by 5 bases and J by 10 bases, with 11 bases between them. Germline CDR1 is SGHVS and CDR2 is FNYEAQ. The full variable domain, completed using reference TRBV7-6 and TRBJ1-1, is GAGVSQSPRYKVTKRGQDVALRCDPISGHVSLYWYRQALGQGPEFLTYFNYEAQQDKSGLPNDRFSAERPEGSISTLTIQRTEQRDSAMYRCASSTQILAFFGQGTRLTVV.

This chain joins TRBV7-2 and TRBJ1-1; a possible D gene is TRBD1 (5 bases). V dropped 5 bases and J dropped 4 bases, with 17 bases sitting between them. The CDR3 totals 15 residues. Germline values: CDR1 SGHTA, CDR2 FQGNSA. CDR3 protein: CASSPGPGRSTEAFF. Written as DNA, the CDR3 is TGTGCCAGCAGCCCGGGACCAGGGAGGTCCACTGAAGCTTTCTTT.

The genes are TRBV5-5 and TRBJ1-5; no clear D gene. Germline values: CDR1 SGHKS, CDR2 YYEKEE (reference sequence). Trimming took off 0 bases at V and 2 bases at J, with 12 bases between the two ends. This CDR3 contains 16 residues. The chain's CDR3 is CASSLAGPRGNQPQHF. CDR3 bases: TGTGCCAGCAGCTTGGCAGGACCAAGGGGCAATCAGCCCCAGCATTTT.

The J gene is TRBJ2-3, the V gene TRBV4-3; a possible D gene is TRBD1 (5 bases). The CDR3 has 14 amino acids. Germline values: CDR1 LGHNA, CDR2 YSLEER. V shed 3 bases and J shed 2 bases, with 9 bases lying between them. The CDR3 nucleotides read TGCGCCAGCAGCCACAGGGCCTTCACAGATACGCAGTATTTT. This gives the protein CASSHRAFTDTQYF.

This clone was detected once. The CDR3, as DNA: TGCGCCAGCGGGGAAGAGGATAGCAATCAGCCCCAGCATTTT. Amino acids: CASGEEDSNQPQHF. The genes are TRBV10-1 and TRBJ1-5; D not certain. The CDR3 runs 14 residues. CDR1 is WNHNN, CDR2 SYGVQD, per germline (reference sequence). V was trimmed by 8 bases and J by 0 bases, leaving 11 bases between them.

With respect to this clone: A read error may account for a junction end that differs from germline. The CDR3 region has the DNA TGTGCCAGCTCCGCCCTCCGGACTAGCTCCGACGAGCAGTACTTC. The encoded protein is CASSALRTSSDEQYF. This sequence joins TRBV18 and TRBJ2-7, with 8 nucleotides matching TRBD2. The CDR3 length is 15 residues. Germline CDR1 is KGHSH and CDR2 is LQKENI.

This chain uses TRBV5-1 with TRBJ2-5; 10 bases line up with TRBD1. The J call is in doubt because the DNA end fits TRBJ2-7 better. The CDR3 length is 13 residues. Germline V gene lookup returns CDR1 SGHRS and CDR2 YFSETQ. CDR3 sequence (DNA): TGCGCCAGCACGGGACAGGGGTACTACGAGCAGTACTTC. Amino acid sequence: CASTGQGYYEQYF.

The gene calls are TRBV28 and TRBJ1-4; possible D gene TRBD1, 6 bases. Germline loops: CDR1 MDHEN, CDR2 SYDVKM. Trimming shortened V by 3 bases and J by 4 bases, and 9 bases separated the two germline ends. The CDR3 runs to 14 residues. The CDR3 region has the DNA TGTGCCAGCAGTTTTGGGGGCCGTAATGAAAAACTGTTTTTT. This encodes CASSFGGRNEKLFF.

The CDR3 sequence: CASSGQLPGPDTQYF. The DNA of the CDR3 is TGCGCCAGCAGTGGACAACTTCCGGGCCCTGATACGCAGTATTTT. The gene calls are TRBV10-1 and TRBJ2-3, with D unresolved. The V end lost 4 bases, the J end lost 6 bases, and 17 bases lay between the germline ends. Germline CDR1 WNHNN, CDR2 SYGVQD (reference sequence). The CDR3 is made up of 15 amino acids.

The chain has TRBV6-5 and TRBJ2-5; tentative D call: TRBD1 (6 bases). The CDR3 extends over 14 amino acids. V was trimmed by 6 bases and J by 5 bases, leaving 16 bases between them. Germline V CDR1 and CDR2: MNHEY, SVGAGI. The CDR3 here is CASSLDSFLETQYF. In nucleotides, the CDR3 is TGTGCCAGCAGCCTGGACAGTTTCCTGGAGACCCAGTACTTC.

The CDR3 coding sequence is TGCGCCAGCAGCCAAGGGTGGTACGATGTCGATGAGCAGTTCTTC. Its protein is CASSQGWYDVDEQFF. The chain links TRBV4-3 to TRBJ2-1; unclear D gene. This CDR3 is built from 15 residues. Germline lookup yields CDR1 LGHNA and CDR2 YSLEER. V was pared by 1 base and J by 8 bases, with 15 bases between.

V is TRBV7-3 and J is TRBJ1-1; D is uncertain. The CDR3 covers 13 residues. Germline CDR1 and CDR2: SGHTA and FQGTGA. Trimming removed 4 bases from V and 4 bases from J, with 10 bases in between. The CDR3 sequence: CASSSGPLTEAFF. The CDR3 region has the DNA TGTGCCAGCAGCTCCGGGCCTCTCACTGAAGCTTTCTTT.